Presented here are 18 T cell receptor beta chains from one specimen sequenced in a study of T cells in Graves' hyperthyroidism and ophthalmopathy. TCR beta CDR3 region amplification was performed from RNA transcripts. The primer set for the first-round RT-PCR of the TCR CDR3 was HTBI. Using its own MiXCR run on the multiplex PCR reads, TCRdb lists one record per CDR3 protein. The table lists around 760,000 distinct CDR3 sequences, 30% to 40% of them singletons, with less than 40% in the top ten. The specimen was blood. Receptors were obtained from a woman in her forties with Graves' hyperthyroidism.

This clonotype was observed a single time. The CDR3 here is CATSRDQGLYGYTF. Written as DNA, the CDR3 is TGTGCCACCAGCAGAGACCAGGGACTCTATGGCTACACCTTC. The chain links TRBV15 to TRBJ1-2, with D tentatively TRBD1 (5 bases). The V and J ends lost 0 bases and 4 bases respectively, with 9 bases between them. Germline-derived CDR1 and CDR2 are LNHNV and YYDKDF (reference sequence). This CDR3 has 14 residues.

As to this clonotype: A read error may explain this, as a much larger clone is one base away. V usage is TRBV20-1 and J usage is TRBJ1-4; tentatively, D is TRBD1 (5 bases). V gave up 5 bases and J gave up 12 bases, with 22 bases separating them. In germline, CDR1 is DFQATT, CDR2 SNEGSKA (reference sequence). The CDR3 is made up of 14 amino acids. The CDR3 DNA sequence: TGCAGTGCTGTTCGGGACCCCGGGAAGGAAGAACTGTTTTTT. As protein: CSAVRDPGKEELFF.

The table lists this clonotype with many counts. An end of the junction does not agree with germline; a read error may underlie this. This chain uses TRBV7-2 with TRBJ1-1; the D gene is possibly TRBD1 (6 bases). From germline, CDR1 is SGHTA and CDR2 FQGNSA. The CDR3 consists of 13 residues. The CDR3 bases are TGTGCCAGCAGCCATACAGGGAACCCTGAAGCTTTCTTT. It is translated as CASSHTGNPEAFF.

The gene calls are TRBV20-1 and TRBJ1-1; the D is unclear. Germline loops: CDR1 DFQATT, CDR2 SNEGSKA (reference sequence). V gave up 0 bases and J gave up 8 bases, with 13 bases separating them. This CDR3 comprises 13 residues. The CDR3: CSARDPIDPEAFF. CDR3 DNA sequence: TGCAGTGCTAGAGACCCCATCGACCCCGAAGCTTTCTTT.

This clonotype has more than one count but fewer than ten. V and J are TRBV12-3 or TRBV12-4 and TRBJ1-2, with 9 bases aligning to TRBD1. The trim removed 8 bases at V and 6 bases at J, leaving 16 bases unmatched. CDR3 length equals 16 residues. The CDR3 loop reads CASRTQLGTGFDGYTF. CDR3 in DNA: TGTGCCAGCCGAACTCAACTGGGGACAGGGTTTGATGGCTACACCTTC.

The CDR3 bases are TGTGCCATCAGTGCGGCTAGCGGACCTAACACTGAAGCTTTCTTT. As protein: CAISAASGPNTEAFF. The V and J genes are TRBV10-3 and TRBJ1-1; D gene uncertain. Germline CDR1 ENHRY, CDR2 SYGVKD. Trimming removed 4 bases from V and 2 bases from J, with 14 bases in between. The CDR3 runs 15 residues.

In this sample, this clonotype turned up a few times. The rearrangement uses TRBV6-6 and TRBJ2-2; unclear D gene. Trimming removed 6 bases at V and 4 bases at J, with 18 bases between. This CDR3 has 16 residues. The germline V gene has CDR1 MNHNY and CDR2 SVGAGI (reference sequence). The DNA for the CDR3 is TGTGCCAGCAGCCTACGTGACATCTTAGCCACCGGGGAGCTGTTTTTT. It translates to CASSLRDILATGELFF.

This chain connects TRBV20-1 to TRBJ1-2; D is unclear. The CDR3 spans 18 residues. Trimming pared 0 bases from V and 8 bases from J, leaving 28 bases between. Germline V gene sequence: CDR1 DFQATT, CDR2 SNEGSKA (reference sequence). CDR3 loop: CSARDEGLGRGILHGYTF. The CDR3 coding sequence is TGCAGTGCTAGAGATGAGGGCTTGGGCAGAGGGATCCTCCACGGCTACACCTTC.

The rearrangement links TRBV7-9 to TRBJ2-3, with a weak D call TRBD2 (5 bases). CDR1 SEHNR and CDR2 FQNEAQ come from the germline V gene (reference sequence). Trimming shortened V by 4 bases and J by 5 bases, and 7 bases separated the two germline ends. This CDR3 is 12 amino acids long. The CDR3 region has the DNA TGTGCCAGCAGCTCGGAGGTAGATACGCAGTATTTT. This sequence encodes CASSSEVDTQYF.

At least ten counts were recorded for this clonotype. CDR3 bases: TGTGCCAGCAGCATGTCAGGGGCAACTAATGAAAAACTGTTTTTT. This codes for CASSMSGATNEKLFF. The rearrangement uses TRBV7-9 and TRBJ1-4; maybe TRBD1 (6 bases). Trimming cost V 5 bases and J 0 bases, with 10 bases left between them. CDR3 length equals 15 residues. The V gene's germline CDR1 is SEHNR and CDR2 FQNEAQ (reference sequence).

The table lists this clonotype with a few counts. The rearrangement joins TRBV7-8 to TRBJ2-2; TRBD1 is a possible D gene (6 bases). CDR3 length equals 15 residues. Germline V gives CDR1 SGHVS, CDR2 FQNEAQ. V was trimmed by 1 base and J by 4 bases, leaving 10 bases between them. The CDR3 loop is CASSLDTGTTGELFF. Here the CDR3 DNA reads TGTGCCAGCAGCTTAGATACAGGGACCACCGGGGAGCTGTTTTTT.

This chain connects TRBV2 to TRBJ2-5; 9 bases are shared with TRBD1. This CDR3 has 14 amino acids. With 4 bases clipped from V and 7 bases from J, the junction kept 7 bases outside the gene matches. CDR1 is SNHLY and CDR2 is FYNNEI in the germline V gene. DNA for the CDR3: TGTGCCAGCAGTGGACCGGGACAGGGATCGACCCAGTACTTC. Protein: CASSGPGQGSTQYF.

In this sample, this clonotype turned up once. The chain employs TRBV28 and TRBJ1-5; D call uncertain. Germline V gene data show CDR1 as MDHEN and CDR2 as SYDVKM. This CDR3 has 12 amino acids. Trimming shortened V by 6 bases and J by 5 bases, and 8 bases separated the two germline ends. The DNA for the CDR3 is TGTGCCAGCAGAAGGGTCGATCAGCCCCAGCATTTT. Translation gives CASRRVDQPQHF.

The CDR3 nucleotides are TGTGCCAGCAGTTACCCCGGCAGGGCACTTCAGAATGAAAAACTGTTTTTT. Amino acid sequence: CASSYPGRALQNEKLFF. This chain links TRBV6-2 or TRBV6-3 with TRBJ1-4; perhaps TRBD1 as D (5 bases). The CDR3 runs 17 residues. The V end was cut by 2 bases, the J end by 5 bases, with 18 bases between. CDR1 MNHEY and CDR2 SVGEGT come from the germline V gene.

This clonotype has ten or more counts. CDR3 DNA: TGCAGTGCTGTCCCGTCAGCGGACTACGAGCAGTACTTC. It codes for CSAVPSADYEQYF. The chain joins TRBV20-1 to TRBJ2-7, with D possibly TRBD2 on 5 matching bases. This CDR3 has 13 residues. The germline V and J ends were trimmed by 5 bases and 3 bases, with 14 bases remaining between them. Germline loops: CDR1 DFQATT, CDR2 SNEGSKA (reference sequence).

This clonotype appeared a few times. DNA for the CDR3: TGTGCCAGCAGAGCCGGGTCGGGAGGGGAGCTGTTTTTT. This codes for CASRAGSGGELFF. This chain links TRBV6-6 with TRBJ2-2, with D possibly being TRBD2 (5 bases). The CDR3 consists of 13 residues. Germline V CDR1 and CDR2: MNHNY, SVGAGI (reference sequence). Trimming stripped 6 bases from V and 8 bases from J, with 13 bases between.

This clonotype was found many times. V and J are TRBV4-3 and TRBJ2-5, with D possibly matching TRBD2 (6 bases). Germline V gives CDR1 LGHNA, CDR2 YSLEER. The CDR3 extends over 15 amino acids. V shed 1 base and J shed 5 bases, with 14 bases lying between them. The CDR3 sequence is CASSQAEGIEETQYF. DNA of the CDR3: TGCGCCAGCAGCCAAGCGGAGGGGATCGAGGAGACCCAGTACTTC.

This clonotype was seen a few times. This chain connects TRBV6-5 to TRBJ2-7; 8 bases match TRBD2. J lost 2 bases, V lost 5 bases, and 8 bases had no gene match. The length of the CDR3 is 15 residues. Germline V gene sequence: CDR1 MNHEY, CDR2 SVGAGI. CDR3 sequence (DNA): TGTGCCAGCAGTCCCAGCGGGAGCTACCCCTACGAGCAGTACTTC. Protein: CASSPSGSYPYEQYF.